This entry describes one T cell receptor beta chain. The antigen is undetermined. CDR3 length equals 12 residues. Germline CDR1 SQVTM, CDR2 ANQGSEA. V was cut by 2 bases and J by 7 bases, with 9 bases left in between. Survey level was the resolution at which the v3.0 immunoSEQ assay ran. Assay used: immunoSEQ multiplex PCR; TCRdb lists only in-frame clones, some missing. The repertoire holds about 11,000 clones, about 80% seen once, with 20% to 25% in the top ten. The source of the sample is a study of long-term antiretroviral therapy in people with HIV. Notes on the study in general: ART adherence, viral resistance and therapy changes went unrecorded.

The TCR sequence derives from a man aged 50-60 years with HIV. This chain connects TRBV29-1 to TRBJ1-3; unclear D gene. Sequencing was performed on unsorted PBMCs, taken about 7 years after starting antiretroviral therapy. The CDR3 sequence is CSVEMGWNTIYF. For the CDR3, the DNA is TGCAGCGTTGAAATGGGGTGGAACACCATATATTTT.